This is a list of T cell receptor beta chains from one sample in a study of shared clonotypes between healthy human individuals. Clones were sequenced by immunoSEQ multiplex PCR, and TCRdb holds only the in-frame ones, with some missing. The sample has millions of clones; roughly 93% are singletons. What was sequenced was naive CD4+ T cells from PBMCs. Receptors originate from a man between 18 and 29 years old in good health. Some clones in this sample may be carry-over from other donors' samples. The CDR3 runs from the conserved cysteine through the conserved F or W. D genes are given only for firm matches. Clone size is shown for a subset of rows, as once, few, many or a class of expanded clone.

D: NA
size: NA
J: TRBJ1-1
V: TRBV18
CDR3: CASSPTVPAEAFF
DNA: TGTGCCAGCTCACCAACGGTTCCCGCGGAAGCTTTCTTT

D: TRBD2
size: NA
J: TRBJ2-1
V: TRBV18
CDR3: CASSPLAGGGYNEQFF
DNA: TGTGCCAGCTCACCTTTAGCGGGAGGCGGCTACAATGAGCAGTTCTTC

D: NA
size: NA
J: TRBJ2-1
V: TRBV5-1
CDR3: CASSLVAGPYNEQFF
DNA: TGCGCCAGCAGCTTGGTTGCGGGCCCCTACAATGAGCAGTTCTTC

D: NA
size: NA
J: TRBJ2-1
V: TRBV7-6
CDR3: CASSLQYEQFF
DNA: TGTGCCAGCAGCTTACAGTATGAGCAGTTCTTC

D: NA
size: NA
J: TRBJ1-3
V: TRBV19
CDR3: CATTRALSGNTIYF
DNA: TGTGCCACCACCCGAGCGCTCTCTGGAAACACCATATATTTT

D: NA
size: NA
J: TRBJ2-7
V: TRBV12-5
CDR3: CASGPPNPFRCAEQYF
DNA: TGTGCTAGTGGACCCCCTAACCCCTTTAGGTGCGCCGAGCAGTACTTC

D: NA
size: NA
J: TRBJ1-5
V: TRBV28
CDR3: CASSLQTGSSNQPQHF
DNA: TGTGCCAGCAGCCTTCAAACAGGGTCGAGCAATCAGCCCCAGCATTTT

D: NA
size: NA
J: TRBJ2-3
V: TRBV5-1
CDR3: CASSLVERDTQYF
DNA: TGCGCCAGCAGCTTGGTGGAACGGGATACGCAGTATTTT

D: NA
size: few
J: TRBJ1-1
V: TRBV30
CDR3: CAWSRTQQSTEAFF
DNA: TGTGCCTGGAGCAGGACCCAACAGAGCACTGAAGCTTTCTTT

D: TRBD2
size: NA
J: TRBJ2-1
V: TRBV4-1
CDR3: CASSQGLAGGSTYNEQFF
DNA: TGCGCCAGCAGCCAAGGGCTAGCGGGAGGATCAACCTACAATGAGCAGTTCTTC

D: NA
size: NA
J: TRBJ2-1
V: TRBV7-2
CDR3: CASSLGGSYNEQFF
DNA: TGTGCCAGCAGCTTAGGTGGTAGCTACAATGAGCAGTTCTTC

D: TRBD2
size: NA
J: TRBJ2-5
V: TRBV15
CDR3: CATSTQSFQTSGRGETQYF
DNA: TGTGCCACCAGCACACAGTCTTTTCAAACTAGCGGGAGAGGAGAGACCCAGTACTTC

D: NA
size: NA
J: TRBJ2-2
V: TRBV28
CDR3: CASDGASGELFF
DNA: TGTGCCAGCGACGGGGCATCCGGGGAGCTGTTTTTT

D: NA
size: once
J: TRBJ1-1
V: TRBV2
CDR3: CASSLGMNTEAFF
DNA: TGTGCCAGCAGCCTGGGAATGAACACTGAAGCTTTCTTT

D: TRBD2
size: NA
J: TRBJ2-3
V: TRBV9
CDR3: CASSATSGRETDTQYF
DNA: TGTGCCAGCAGCGCGACTAGCGGGAGGGAGACAGATACGCAGTATTTT

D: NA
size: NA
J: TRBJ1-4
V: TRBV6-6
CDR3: CASSSRAPTGGEKLFF
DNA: TGTGCCAGCAGTTCCCGGGCACCGACGGGAGGTGAAAAACTGTTTTTT

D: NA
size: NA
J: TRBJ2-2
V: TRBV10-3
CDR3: CAISVASGNAANTGELFF
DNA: TGTGCCATCAGTGTTGCCAGCGGTAACGCAGCGAACACCGGGGAGCTGTTTTTT

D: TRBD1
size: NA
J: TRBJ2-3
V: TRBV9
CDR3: CASSSTDRGSSDTQYF
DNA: TGTGCCAGCAGCTCTACGGACAGGGGCAGCTCAGATACGCAGTATTTT

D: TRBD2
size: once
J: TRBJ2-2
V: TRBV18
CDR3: CASSPNWSSGNYPNTGELFF
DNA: TGTGCCAGCTCACCGAATTGGAGTAGCGGGAATTACCCGAACACCGGGGAGCTGTTTTTT

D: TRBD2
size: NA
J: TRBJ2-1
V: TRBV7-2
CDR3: CASSAGTSVYNEQFF
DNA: TGTGCCAGCAGCGCCGGGACTAGCGTATACAATGAGCAGTTCTTC

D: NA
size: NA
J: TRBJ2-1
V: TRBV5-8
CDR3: CASSLLREQFF
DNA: TGTGCCAGCAGCTTGTTGCGTGAGCAGTTCTTC

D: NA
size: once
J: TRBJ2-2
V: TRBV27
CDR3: CASSRSNTGELFF
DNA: TGTGCCAGCAGTCGCTCGAACACCGGGGAGCTGTTTTTT

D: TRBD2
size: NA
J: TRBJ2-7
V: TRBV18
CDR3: CASSPGASGTDYEQYF
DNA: TGTGCCAGCTCACCGGGGGCTAGCGGGACAGATTACGAGCAGTACTTC

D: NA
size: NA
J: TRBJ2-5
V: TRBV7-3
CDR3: CASSRGVTITPLAETQYF
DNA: TGTGCCAGCAGCCGCGGGGTGACAATCACCCCCCTGGCGGAGACCCAGTACTTC

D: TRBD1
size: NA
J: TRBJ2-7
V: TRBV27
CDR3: CASRELGTGGSGEQYF
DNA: TGTGCCAGCAGGGAGCTGGGGACAGGGGGGTCCGGGGAGCAGTACTTC

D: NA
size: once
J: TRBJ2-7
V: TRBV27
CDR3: CASSLAGFSYEQYF
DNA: TGTGCCAGCAGTTTAGCTGGCTTCTCCTACGAGCAGTACTTC

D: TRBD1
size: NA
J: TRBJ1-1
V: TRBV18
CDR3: CASSPLQQGMNTEAFF
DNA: TGTGCCAGCTCACCACTGCAACAGGGGATGAACACTGAAGCTTTCTTT

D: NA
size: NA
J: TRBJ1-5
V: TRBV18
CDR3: CASSGDIDQPQHF
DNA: TGTGCCAGCTCCGGTGACATTGATCAGCCCCAGCATTTT

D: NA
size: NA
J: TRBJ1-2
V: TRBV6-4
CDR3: CASSDPLFGYTF
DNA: TGTGCCAGCAGTGACCCCCTGTTTGGCTACACCTTC

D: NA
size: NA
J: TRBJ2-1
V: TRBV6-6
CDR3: CAAWGMGRSEQFF
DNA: TGTGCCGCCTGGGGGATGGGGCGCAGTGAGCAGTTCTTC

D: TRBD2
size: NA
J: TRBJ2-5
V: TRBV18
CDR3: CASSPSGTQETQYF
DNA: TGTGCCAGCTCACCTAGCGGGACCCAAGAGACCCAGTACTTC

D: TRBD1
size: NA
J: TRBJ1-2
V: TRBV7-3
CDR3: CASSASGGFSYGYTF
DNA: TGTGCCAGCAGCGCTTCAGGGGGCTTCAGCTATGGCTACACCTTC

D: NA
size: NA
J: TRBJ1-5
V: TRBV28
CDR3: CASSLTARVQPQHF
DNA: TGTGCCAGCAGTTTGACGGCGCGTGTTCAGCCCCAGCATTTT

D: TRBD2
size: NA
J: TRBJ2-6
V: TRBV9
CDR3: CASSLAALSGANVLTF
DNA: TGTGCCAGCAGCCTAGCGGCCCTCTCTGGGGCCAACGTCCTGACTTTC

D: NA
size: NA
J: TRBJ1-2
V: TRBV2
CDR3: CASSEVNGYGYTF
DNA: TGTGCCAGCAGTGAAGTCAATGGGTATGGCTACACCTTC

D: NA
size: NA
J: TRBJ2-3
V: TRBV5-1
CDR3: CASTLLGVRDADTQYF
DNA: TGCGCCAGCACCCTACTTGGCGTTAGGGATGCAGATACGCAGTATTTT

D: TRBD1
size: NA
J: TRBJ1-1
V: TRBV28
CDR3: CASVLYETGTAFF
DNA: TGTGCCAGCGTGTTATACGAGACAGGGACGGCTTTCTTT

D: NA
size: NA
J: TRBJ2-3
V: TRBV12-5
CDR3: CASGLSSADTQYF
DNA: TGTGCTAGTGGTTTGAGCAGTGCAGATACGCAGTATTTT

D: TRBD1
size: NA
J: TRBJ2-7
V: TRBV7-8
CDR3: CASSSQYRGAGEQYF
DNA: TGTGCCAGCAGCTCCCAGTACAGGGGGGCGGGGGAGCAGTACTTC

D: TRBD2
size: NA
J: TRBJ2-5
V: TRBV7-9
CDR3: CASSVGPGLGGETQYF
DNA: TGTGCCAGCAGCGTGGGACCGGGACTAGGGGGGGAGACCCAGTACTTC

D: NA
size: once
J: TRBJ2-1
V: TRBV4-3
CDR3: CASSGAAHSYNEQFF
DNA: TGCGCCAGCAGCGGAGCGGCCCACTCCTACAATGAGCAGTTCTTC

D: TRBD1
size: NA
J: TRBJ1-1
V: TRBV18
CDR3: CASSPRTGTGEMMTEAFF
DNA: TGTGCCAGCTCGCCGCGCACTGGGACAGGGGAAATGATGACTGAAGCTTTCTTT

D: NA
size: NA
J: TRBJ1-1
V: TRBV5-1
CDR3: CASSYGSGNTEAFF
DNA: TGCGCCAGCAGCTACGGTTCAGGTAACACTGAAGCTTTCTTT

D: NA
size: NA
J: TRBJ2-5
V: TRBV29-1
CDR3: CSAGQPQETQYF
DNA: TGCAGCGCCGGACAGCCCCAAGAGACCCAGTACTTC

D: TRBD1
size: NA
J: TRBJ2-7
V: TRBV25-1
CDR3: CASSKGGQAGSYEQYF
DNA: TGTGCCAGCAGTAAGGGGGGACAGGCAGGATCCTACGAGCAGTACTTC